The 29 T cell receptor beta chains given below trace back to one sample, sequenced in a study of T cells expressing NK-cell markers. TCRdb re-analyzed the 5' RACE reads; it lists each CDR3 protein once, without DNA. The repertoire shows more than 120,000 distinct CDR3 sequences; the top ten hold approximately 12%. Sequencing was done on a sample of blood T cells: a sorted CD56 or NKG2C T cell subset, CD4+ or CD8+ T cells, or bulk PBMC T cells (not recorded which). These receptor sequences come from a man between 18 and 35 years old in good health.

This rearrangement joins TRBV10-3 to TRBJ2-4; the TCRdb D gene call, TRBD1, has no DNA to confirm it. Germline CDR1 is ENHRY and CDR2 is SYGVKD. This CDR3 spans 16 amino acids. Here the CDR3 reads CAISESGGGGKNIQYF.

The chain has TRBV7-9 and TRBJ1-5. The germline CDR1 and CDR2 sequences are SEHNR and FQNEAQ (reference sequence). This CDR3 has 16 amino acids. CDR3: CASSYALDNRNQPQHF.

This chain connects TRBV14 to TRBJ2-3; TCRdb names TRBD2, which stays unverified in the absence of DNA. Per the germline V gene, CDR1 is SGHDN and CDR2 is FVKESK. The CDR3 covers 17 residues. CDR3 region: CASSQDRLAEYTDTQYF.

The chain has TRBV12-3 or TRBV12-4 and TRBJ2-3; no DNA is available, so the TRBD2 call from TCRdb remains unchecked. The CDR3 runs 17 residues. CDR3 loop: CASSLMSELAPTDTQYF.

The genes are TRBV29-1 and TRBJ2-2; TCRdb selects TRBD2, and the lack of DNA leaves this call unchecked. Germline V gene data show CDR1 as SQVTM and CDR2 as ANQGSEA. The CDR3 loop spans 13 amino acids. The CDR3 loop is CSVDRGRVGELFF.

V is TRBV6-5 and J is TRBJ2-7; TCRdb selects TRBD1, and the lack of DNA leaves this call unchecked. Germline V lookup: CDR1 MNHEY, CDR2 SVGAGI. CDR3 length: 15 amino acids. This CDR3 is CASSYSSGGGYEQYF.

This chain connects TRBV30 to TRBJ2-1; TCRdb calls TRBD1, which cannot be checked without DNA. The CDR3 runs to 14 residues. CDR1 and CDR2 (germline): GTSNPN, SVGIG (reference sequence). This CDR3 reads CAWKYGTGDNEQFF.

V and J are TRBV2 and TRBJ2-1. This CDR3 has 12 residues. Per germline, CDR1 SNHLY and CDR2 FYNNEI. CDR3 in amino acids: CASLNRNNEQFF.

This chain links TRBV29-1 with TRBJ2-7; the D call of TRBD2 rests on TCRdb alone, since no DNA is present to check it. CDR1 is SQVTM, CDR2 ANQGSEA, per germline. The CDR3 runs 13 residues. This CDR3 reads CSVLAGERYEQYF.

The J gene is TRBJ1-1, the V gene TRBV6-1; TCRdb gives TRBD1 as the D gene, but with no DNA this cannot be confirmed. The CDR3 spans 13 residues. Germline V gene data show CDR1 as MNHNS and CDR2 as SASEGT. The chain's CDR3 is CASSEVGGTEAFF.

J is TRBJ2-1 and V is TRBV3-1; TCRdb's assignment of TRBD2 cannot be checked, as there is no DNA. The CDR3 totals 15 residues. The V gene's germline CDR1 is LGHDT and CDR2 YNNKEL (reference sequence). This chain's CDR3 is CASSQGTSGSDEQFF.

The J gene is TRBJ2-2, the V gene TRBV23-1; lacking DNA, the TRBD2 call made by TCRdb goes unchecked. TRBV23-1 is placed among ORFs of uncertain function. The CDR3 consists of 16 residues. The CDR3 reads CASSPLGEGVTGELFF.

The chain recombines TRBV28 with TRBJ2-2; TCRdb names TRBD2, which stays unverified in the absence of DNA. The CDR3 has 13 amino acids. CDR1 and CDR2 (germline): MDHEN, SYDVKM. The CDR3 sequence: CASSRDFTGELFF.

V and J are TRBV4-3 and TRBJ2-7. This CDR3 comprises 13 residues. Germline CDR1 is LGHNA and CDR2 is YSLEER. CDR3 residues: CASSQYRSYEQYF.

This chain connects TRBV3-1 to TRBJ2-3. This CDR3 has 17 amino acids. Looked up from germline, CDR1 is LGHDT and CDR2 is YNNKEL (reference sequence). CDR3 amino acids: CASSQEDDGSFTDTQYF.

The chain employs TRBV7-9 and TRBJ2-2; absent DNA, TCRdb's TRBD2 call cannot be checked. This CDR3 contains 12 residues. Per germline, CDR1 SEHNR and CDR2 FQNEAQ (reference sequence). The CDR3 loop is CVVAGADGELFF.

The J gene is TRBJ2-1, the V gene TRBV24-1; the D gene TCRdb calls, TRBD1, cannot be checked with no DNA. This CDR3 spans 16 amino acids. The germline gives CDR1 KGHDR, CDR2 SFDVKD. CDR3 residues: CATSDPTGQGFDEQFF.

This chain uses TRBV6-5 with TRBJ1-6; TCRdb designates TRBD1, a call that cannot be tested without DNA. The germline V gene has CDR1 MNHEY and CDR2 SVGAGI. This CDR3 region has 16 residues. CDR3 amino acids: CASSYPTGEDNSPLHF.

V gene TRBV28 combines with J gene TRBJ2-2; TCRdb outputs TRBD1, but without DNA this stays unchecked. CDR3 length: 15 amino acids. Germline lookup yields CDR1 MDHEN and CDR2 SYDVKM. This chain's CDR3 is CASSLGHSNTGELFF.

V and J are TRBV6-5 and TRBJ2-3. This CDR3 region has 15 residues. Germline CDR1 is MNHEY and CDR2 is SVGAGI. CDR3 sequence: CASSYSGLGTDTQYF.

This chain joins TRBV11-1 and TRBJ2-1; with no DNA, the TCRdb D assignment of TRBD1 cannot be verified. This CDR3 comprises 18 residues. The germline CDR1 and CDR2 sequences are SGHAT and FQDESV (reference sequence). The CDR3 sequence is CASSRSRDGGGPNNEQFF.

The chain uses TRBV24-1 and TRBJ2-2. The CDR3 contains 13 residues. Germline lookup yields CDR1 KGHDR and CDR2 SFDVKD. The CDR3 spells CATSDVFGGELFF.

This sequence joins TRBV5-4 and TRBJ1-1. CDR1 is SGHNT, CDR2 YYREEE, per germline (reference sequence). This CDR3 region has 16 residues. CDR3 in amino acids: CASSLDVGSTSTEAFF.

V usage is TRBV27 and J usage is TRBJ2-1; the D call of TRBD2 rests on TCRdb alone, since no DNA is present to check it. The CDR3 consists of 16 residues. CDR1 is MNHEY, CDR2 SMNVEV, per germline (reference sequence). CDR3: CASISAGLATSNEQFF.

V gene TRBV12-3 or TRBV12-4 combines with J gene TRBJ2-6; without DNA, the TCRdb call of TRBD1 cannot be checked. The CDR3 sequence is 16 residues long. This chain's CDR3 is CASTPGPGSGANVLTF.

V gene TRBV7-9 combines with J gene TRBJ1-2. Germline V gene lookup returns CDR1 SEHNR and CDR2 FQNEAQ (reference sequence). The CDR3 contains 12 residues. CDR3 sequence reads: CASSLDGNGYTF.

The chain recombines TRBV20-1 with TRBJ2-3; TCRdb reports TRBD1, a call that lacks DNA to check it against. Per germline, CDR1 DFQATT and CDR2 SNEGSKA (reference sequence). There are 11 residues in the CDR3. CDR3 region: CSVLGGDTQYF.

The chain's CDR3 is CASSSSEKPYEQFF. The rearrangement links TRBV7-9 to TRBJ2-1. This CDR3 region has 14 residues. CDR1 and CDR2 (germline): SEHNR, FQNEAQ (reference sequence).

The chain links TRBV20-1 to TRBJ1-1; the D call of TRBD1 rests on TCRdb alone, since no DNA is present to check it. CDR1 and CDR2 from the germline V gene are DFQATT and SNEGSKA (reference sequence). CDR3 length: 16 amino acids. The CDR3 loop is CSARDFGRGPVSEAFF.